Sequencing of this T cell receptor beta chain was carried out in a study of identical twins. General observations from the study: Models underpredicted monozygotic twin sharing of out-of-frame TCR alpha.

There are a few counts of this clonotype. Its antigen is unidentified. TCRdb itself ran the 5' RACE reads through MiXCR, one entry per CDR3 protein. The sample includes some 440,000 distinct CDR3 sequences, around 24% of them seen just once. Healthy Caucasians, and only they, were the donors. Separately, the same data were catalogued under a study of T cells expressing NK-cell markers. That source reports: Several donors showed dominant NKG2C+ clonotypes comprising roughly 1.0-7.0% of their CD8+ T cells.

Specimen: CD4+ T cells sorted from blood. This clonotype was sampled from a woman under 30 in good health.

CDR3 amino acids: CSASIGSSAFEQFF. Here the CDR3 DNA reads TGCAGTGCTAGCATCGGAAGTTCGGCCTTTGAGCAGTTCTTC. This chain links TRBV20-1 with TRBJ2-1; D gene ambiguous. The germline gives CDR1 DFQATT, CDR2 SNEGSKA (reference sequence). The V end was cut by 3 bases, the J end by 9 bases, with 18 bases between. This CDR3 region has 14 residues.